The next 32 T cell receptor beta chains were all read from a single sample in a study of blood T cell repertoires in COVID-19. Only in-frame clones appear in the TCRdb table, and some are missing; sequencing was by immunoSEQ multiplex PCR. The sample records more than 85,000 clones, approximately 82% being singletons. The material sequenced was peripheral blood. These receptors were obtained from a woman older than 75 with acute or convalescent COVID-19.

This clone was observed a single time. The rearrangement uses TRBV5-1 and TRBJ2-1; 9 bases match TRBD2. This CDR3 is built from 15 residues. V dropped 4 bases and J dropped 2; count of bases not matched to a gene: 4. Per germline, CDR1 SGHRS and CDR2 YFSETQ. The CDR3 reads CASSSSGRTYNEQFF. The CDR3 region has the DNA TGCGCCAGCAGCAGTAGCGGGAGAACCTACAATGAGCAGTTCTTC.

The chain recombines TRBV12-3 or TRBV12-4 with TRBJ1-6; D is perhaps TRBD1 (5 bases). With 8 bases removed from V and 8 bases from J, the gap between germline ends came to 13 bases. This CDR3 has 13 amino acids. The CDR3 protein is CASSRDSDSPLHF. The CDR3 DNA reads TGTGCCAGCTCCCGGGACTCGGATTCACCCCTCCACTTT.

The V and J genes are TRBV7-8 and TRBJ1-5; D gene uncertain. This CDR3 is 13 amino acids long. The germline V and J ends were trimmed by 3 bases and 4 bases, with 7 bases remaining between them. Germline V gene lookup returns CDR1 SGHVS and CDR2 FQNEAQ. For the CDR3, the DNA is TGTGCCAGCAGCTTCCAGAATAATCAGCCCCAGCATTTT. As protein: CASSFQNNQPQHF. Full variable domain (rest looked up from reference TRBV7-8 and TRBJ1-5): GAGVSQSPRYKVAKRGQDVALRCDPISGHVSLFWYQQALGQGPEFLTYFQNEAQLDKSGLPSDRFFAERPEGSVSTLKIQRTQQEDSAVYLCASSFQNNQPQHFGDGTRLSIL.

This clone was observed once. One end of the junction is discordant with germline, which a read error may explain. The chain couples TRBV7-9 to TRBJ2-7; 7 bases line up with TRBD1. Germline lookup yields CDR1 SEHNR and CDR2 FQNEAQ (reference sequence). The CDR3 is 11 amino acids. The CDR3 here is CASSSTGTEIF. CDR3 coding DNA: TGTGCCAGCAGCTCAACCGGGACAGAGATATTC.

The CDR3 loop is CASSQPGFEQYF. The CDR3 coding sequence is TGTGCCAGCAGCCAACCGGGGTTCGAGCAGTACTTC. The gene calls are TRBV3-1 (or the pseudogene TRBV3-2) and TRBJ2-7, with D possibly matching TRBD2 (5 bases). Looked up from germline, CDR1 is LGHDT and CDR2 is YNNKEL (reference sequence). The CDR3 is made up of 12 amino acids. V lost 2 bases and J 6 bases, leaving 8 bases between the germline ends.

V gene TRBV7-6 combines with J gene TRBJ1-3; D is uncertain. This CDR3 spans 16 amino acids. Trimming pared 5 bases from V and 14 bases from J, leaving 28 bases between. In germline, CDR1 is SGHVS, CDR2 FNYEAQ. CDR3 sequence reads: CASSTNPTPGAPSLYF. DNA of the CDR3: TGTGCCAGCAGCACCAATCCCACGCCGGGAGCGCCCTCGTTATATTTT.

This clone was seen just once. The genes are TRBV28 and TRBJ2-7; 14 nucleotides align to TRBD2. The CDR3 sequence is 18 residues long. CDR1 is MDHEN and CDR2 is SYDVKM in the germline V gene. Trimming removed 6 bases from V and 0 bases from J; junction bases left unmatched: 10. CDR3 residues: CASRGTSGREFNSYEQYF. The CDR3 DNA sequence: TGTGCCAGCAGAGGGACTAGCGGGAGAGAGTTTAACTCCTACGAGCAGTACTTC.

This chain joins TRBV12-3 or TRBV12-4 and TRBJ2-3, with D hard to call. The ends were cut back, 4 bases at V and 6 bases at J, with 5 bases in the middle. The CDR3 is 11 residues long. The CDR3 DNA reads TGTGCCAGCAGTTACGGGGATACGCAGTATTTT. This codes for CASSYGDTQYF.

This clone was seen a few times. In DNA form, the CDR3 reads TGTGCCATCAGTGTTGGGGATACCGGGACATTTAATTCACCCCTCCACTTT. Its protein product is CAISVGDTGTFNSPLHF. The V and J genes are TRBV10-3 and TRBJ1-6, with D perhaps matching TRBD1 (6 bases). Deletions cut 4 bases from V and 6 bases from J, with 19 bases between. Germline-derived CDR1 and CDR2 are ENHRY and SYGVKD. The CDR3 is made up of 17 amino acids.

The chain couples TRBV4-2 to TRBJ1-4; tentatively, D is TRBD1 (5 bases). The CDR3 sequence is 15 residues long. Between the trimmed V and J ends, which lost 4 bases and 7 bases, there was a span of 16 bases. CDR1 is LGHNA and CDR2 is YNFKEQ in the germline V gene. The CDR3 DNA follows: TGTGCCAGCAGCCGCGCGGCAGGGTACGGTGAAAAACTGTTTTTT. This gives the protein CASSRAAGYGEKLFF.

This clone was seen just once. The chain links TRBV7-9 to TRBJ2-2; D perhaps matches TRBD1 (6 bases). V lost 5 bases to trimming and J lost 4 bases, with 14 bases between them. CDR3 size: 15 residues. CDR1 is SEHNR, CDR2 FQNEAQ, per germline (reference sequence). The CDR3 sequence: CASSEGQVLTGELFF. CDR3 bases: TGTGCCAGCAGCGAGGGACAAGTCCTCACCGGGGAGCTGTTTTTT.

The chain joins TRBV7-2 to TRBJ2-7, with D hard to call. Trimming took 0 bases from V and 4 from J, leaving 13 bases between them. CDR1 and CDR2 (germline): SGHTA, FQGNSA. CDR3 size: 15 residues. CDR3 DNA sequence: TGTGCCAGCAGCTTAGCGCCTAAACCCGGGTACGAGCAGTACTTC. Protein: CASSLAPKPGYEQYF. Full variable domain (outside the CDR3, taken from reference TRBV7-2 and TRBJ2-7): GAGVSQSPSNKVTEKGKDVELRCDPISGHTALYWYRQSLGQGLEFLIYFQGNSAPDKSGLPSDRFSAERTGGSVSTLTIQRTQQEDSAVYLCASSLAPKPGYEQYFGPGTRLTVT.

The chain is built from TRBV27 and TRBJ2-5; 9 bases match TRBD1. V gave up 6 bases and J gave up 5 bases; unmatched junction bases: 13. The CDR3 sequence is 16 residues long. Germline-derived CDR1 and CDR2 are MNHEY and SMNVEV (reference sequence). In nucleotides, the CDR3 is TGTGCCAGCAGAGGGGCACAGGGGGCTTGGTTGGAGACCCAGTACTTC. This gives the protein CASRGAQGAWLETQYF.

This rearrangement joins TRBV5-1 to TRBJ2-3, with 9 nucleotides matching TRBD1. With V trimmed by 4 bases and J by 4 bases, 10 bases remained unmatched. The CDR3 contains 16 residues. Germline V gene sequence: CDR1 SGHRS, CDR2 YFSETQ. In DNA form, the CDR3 reads TGCGCCAGCAGCCTCGGACAGGGGTTAAACGCAGATACGCAGTATTTT. Protein sequence: CASSLGQGLNADTQYF.

The gene calls are TRBV7-2 and TRBJ2-1, with D perhaps matching TRBD2 (7 bases). The germline V and J ends were trimmed by 1 base and 9 bases, with 13 bases remaining between them. The V gene's germline CDR1 is SGHTA and CDR2 FQGNSA. The CDR3 contains 14 residues. For the CDR3, the DNA is TGTGCCAGCAGCTTAGGGGAGGGGGTTGGTGAGCAGTTCTTC. Translated: CASSLGEGVGEQFF.

The chain carries TRBV3-1 (or the pseudogene TRBV3-2) and TRBJ1-2, with D tentatively TRBD1 (6 bases). The V gene's germline CDR1 is LGHDT and CDR2 YNNKEL (reference sequence). CDR3 size: 14 residues. V lost 4 bases, J lost 8 bases, and 17 bases lay in between. CDR3 amino acids: CASSPLGGSAGYTF. CDR3 DNA sequence: TGTGCCAGCAGCCCTCTAGGGGGTTCCGCCGGCTACACCTTC.

As to this clone: Germline is not matched at one junction end, which may reflect a read error. The rearrangement links TRBV7-7 to TRBJ2-3, with 12 positions matching TRBD2. CDR3 length: 15 amino acids. The germline CDR1 and CDR2 sequences are SSHAT and FNYEAQ (reference sequence). CDR3 nucleotides: TGTGCTAGCAGCTTAGGACTAGCGGGGAGTAATACGCAGTATTTT. Translated, it gives CASSLGLAGSNTQYF.

V and J are TRBV6-5 and TRBJ1-1, with TRBD1 matching 7 bases. There are 14 residues in the CDR3. The V segment lost 5 bases and the J segment 4 bases; nucleotides outside the gene matches: 7. The V gene's germline CDR1 is MNHEY and CDR2 SVGAGI. The CDR3 DNA follows: TGTGCCAGCAGTAGGGGACAGAAGTCCACTGAAGCTTTCTTT. It is translated as CASSRGQKSTEAFF.

The V call is TRBV6-4, the J call TRBJ1-2; D unresolved. V gave up 4 bases and J gave up 1 base, with 13 bases separating them. CDR1 MRHNA and CDR2 SNTAGT come from the germline V gene. The CDR3 extends over 15 amino acids. This CDR3 is CASSVTTGSNYGYTF. CDR3 sequence (DNA): TGTGCCAGCAGTGTAACTACCGGGAGTAACTATGGCTACACCTTC.

V usage is TRBV7-2 and J usage is TRBJ2-1, with TRBD2 matching over 8 bases. V dropped 3 bases and J dropped 7; count of bases not matched to a gene: 5. The CDR3 covers 14 residues. Germline CDR1 is SGHTA and CDR2 is FQGNSA. In DNA, the CDR3 is TGTGCCAGCAGCTTGGTCCTAGCGGGTAATGAGCAGTTCTTC. Residues: CASSLVLAGNEQFF.

V gene TRBV7-2 combines with J gene TRBJ1-5; D not resolved. Trimming took 0 bases from V and 4 from J, leaving 13 bases between them. Per the germline V gene, CDR1 is SGHTA and CDR2 is FQGNSA. There are 16 residues in the CDR3. CDR3 region: CASSLAVDSWNQPQHF. The CDR3 DNA follows: TGTGCCAGCAGCTTAGCGGTCGACTCGTGGAATCAGCCCCAGCATTTT.

The V and J genes are TRBV21-1 and TRBJ1-4. TRBV21-1 is tagged as a pseudogene. The CDR3 spans 12 residues. In DNA form, the CDR3 reads TGTGCCAGCAGTCTTACTAATGAAAAACTGTTTTTT. This gives the protein CASSLTNEKLFF.

J is TRBJ1-1 and V is TRBV5-4, with a tentative D call TRBD1 (5 bases). Trimming stripped 4 bases from V and 1 base from J, with 8 bases between. The CDR3 sequence is 13 residues long. CDR1 and CDR2 from the germline V gene are SGHNT and YYREEE (reference sequence). CDR3 loop: CASSRDSNTEAFF. CDR3 coding DNA: TGTGCCAGCAGCAGGGACTCGAACACTGAAGCTTTCTTT.

This clone showed up just once. The V call is TRBV9, the J call TRBJ2-3; 8 nucleotides align to TRBD2. V shed 0 bases, J shed 2 bases, and the junction held 5 bases outside the gene matches. Germline-derived CDR1 and CDR2 are SGDLS and YYNGEE. CDR3 length: 16 amino acids. CDR3 bases: TGTGCCAGCAGCGTAGGTAGCGGGGTCTACACAGATACGCAGTATTTT. Translating gives CASSVGSGVYTDTQYF.

In this sample, this clone turned up a few times. The V gene is TRBV25-1, the J gene TRBJ1-2; a possible D gene is TRBD1 (5 bases). There are 15 residues in the CDR3. Germline V lookup: CDR1 MGHDK, CDR2 SYGVNS. The V end lost 1 base, the J end lost 3 bases, and 12 bases lay between the germline ends. The CDR3 nucleotides read TGTGCCAGCAGTGAATTGCGGGGGACCTACTATGGCTACACCTTC. It specifies CASSELRGTYYGYTF.

The chain is built from TRBV6-5 and TRBJ1-3; tentative D call: TRBD1 (6 bases). Germline V gene sequence: CDR1 MNHEY, CDR2 SVGAGI. Trimming pared 0 bases from V and 5 bases from J, leaving 8 bases between. This CDR3 comprises 14 residues. CDR3 sequence reads: CASSYSQGRNTIYF. As DNA, the CDR3 is TGTGCCAGCAGTTACTCACAGGGTAGAAACACCATATATTTT.

This chain connects TRBV5-1 to TRBJ1-3, with 12 bases fitting TRBD1. The CDR3 totals 15 residues. Germline V gene data show CDR1 as SGHRS and CDR2 as YFSETQ. V shed 4 bases and J 5 bases; nucleotides not matched to a gene: 4. For the CDR3, the DNA is TGCGCCAGCAGCCCGGGACAGGGGGCGAGAAACACCATATATTTT. Amino acids: CASSPGQGARNTIYF.

The chain recombines TRBV7-9 with TRBJ2-3; TRBD2 matches 7 bases. V dropped 5 bases and J dropped 0; count of bases not matched to a gene: 5. The CDR3 loop spans 15 amino acids. Germline V gene data show CDR1 as SEHNR and CDR2 as FQNEAQ (reference sequence). Here the CDR3 DNA reads TGTGCCAGCAGCCCCGGGACTATTAGCACAGATACGCAGTATTTT. Translation gives CASSPGTISTDTQYF.

This clone was seen many times. The genes are TRBV18 and TRBJ1-5; D is perhaps TRBD1 (5 bases). The CDR3 spans 14 residues. CDR1 and CDR2 (germline): KGHSH, LQKENI. The germline V and J ends were trimmed by 5 bases and 1 base, with 9 bases remaining between them. CDR3 DNA sequence: TGTGCCAGCTCAACCGGGGGGAGCAATCAGCCCCAGCATTTT. It specifies CASSTGGSNQPQHF.

This clone came up once. The chain uses TRBV7-9 and TRBJ1-2; tentatively, D is TRBD1 (5 bases). Trimming took 5 bases from V and 7 from J, leaving 11 bases between them. CDR1 is SEHNR, CDR2 FQNEAQ, per germline (reference sequence). The CDR3 totals 12 residues. The CDR3 here is CASSTGQTGYTF. CDR3 DNA: TGTGCCAGCAGCACAGGACAAACTGGCTACACCTTC.

Comments on this clone: This specimen includes other DNA sequences encoding the same CDR3. The V and J genes are TRBV6-5 and TRBJ1-1; possibly TRBD1 for D (5 bases). Looked up from germline, CDR1 is MNHEY and CDR2 is SVGAGI. This CDR3 contains 14 residues. V was shortened by 6 bases and J by 0 bases, with 11 bases between the two germline ends. The chain's CDR3 is CASSTGQMNTEAFF. As DNA, the CDR3 is TGTGCCAGCAGCACAGGACAAATGAACACTGAAGCTTTCTTT.

V and J are TRBV13 and TRBJ2-5; 10 bases agree with TRBD2. The CDR3 covers 15 residues. CDR1 is PRHDT, CDR2 FYEKMQ, per germline (reference sequence). V trimming: 1 base; J trimming: 4 bases; junction bases outside the gene matches: 3. The CDR3 reads CASSLVLAGVETQYF. For the CDR3, the DNA is TGTGCCAGCAGCTTAGTTCTAGCGGGAGTAGAGACCCAGTACTTC.